This passage covers 23 T cell receptor beta chains from one sample sequenced in a study of technical replicates of blood from several donors. Method: immunoSEQ multiplex PCR; TCRdb's copy keeps in-frame clones and lacks some. This sample has under 80,000 clones, with roughly 92% found just once. The sequencing input was T cells isolated from PBMCs. These TCRs come from a human donor in good health.

This sequence joins TRBV7-6 and TRBJ2-7; 9 bases align to TRBD2. Germline CDR1 is SGHVS and CDR2 is FNYEAQ. The CDR3 contains 15 residues. Trimming took 2 bases from V and 3 from J; bases not matched to a gene: 5. The chain's CDR3 is CASSLRGGGDYEQYF. The DNA for the CDR3 is TGTGCCAGCAGCTTAAGGGGCGGGGGGGACTACGAGCAGTACTTC.

The CDR3 reads CASGFGTGDYGYTF. CDR3 DNA: TGTGCTAGTGGTTTCGGGACAGGGGACTATGGCTACACCTTC. The chain recombines TRBV12-5 with TRBJ1-2, with TRBD1 identical over 10 bases. The CDR3 loop spans 14 amino acids. The trim removed 3 bases at V and 3 bases at J, leaving 1 base unmatched. Looked up from germline, CDR1 is LGHNT and CDR2 is FRNRAP.

The chain employs TRBV7-2 and TRBJ1-1; D perhaps matches TRBD1 (5 bases). Germline V gives CDR1 SGHTA, CDR2 FQGNSA. The CDR3 runs to 17 residues. V was trimmed by 2 bases and J by 4 bases, leaving 20 bases between them. The CDR3 region has the DNA TGTGCCAGCAGCTTACCGGGGCCCTTATCCGGGAGCACTGAAGCTTTCTTT. It encodes CASSLPGPLSGSTEAFF.

The chain uses TRBV6-6 and TRBJ2-5; TRBD1 agrees at 9 bases. The germline gives CDR1 MNHNY, CDR2 SVGAGI (reference sequence). The CDR3 spans 13 residues. V dropped 4 bases and J dropped 5; count of bases not matched to a gene: 2. CDR3 in amino acids: CASSSDRGETQYF. Here the CDR3 DNA reads TGTGCCAGCAGTTCGGACAGGGGTGAGACCCAGTACTTC.

V usage is TRBV10-3 and J usage is TRBJ1-3; D not certain. Germline V gene sequence: CDR1 ENHRY, CDR2 SYGVKD. V lost 0 bases, J lost 0 bases, and 12 bases lay in between. This CDR3 is built from 17 residues. CDR3 sequence (DNA): TGTGCCATCAGTGAGTCGATGAGACGGAGCTCTGGAAACACCATATATTTT. This sequence encodes CAISESMRRSSGNTIYF.

The chain is built from TRBV2 and TRBJ2-2; D is unclear. This CDR3 has 12 amino acids. Per germline, CDR1 SNHLY and CDR2 FYNNEI. The germline V and J ends were trimmed by 7 bases and 6 bases, with 9 bases remaining between them. The CDR3 here is CASNSLPGELFF. CDR3 bases: TGTGCCAGCAACAGTTTGCCCGGGGAGCTGTTTTTT.

CDR3 sequence (DNA): TGCGCCAGCAGCCACCCACCGCAGATGAACACTGAAGCTTTCTTT. Residues: CASSHPPQMNTEAFF. The V call is TRBV4-1, the J call TRBJ1-1; D gene unclear. The CDR3 extends over 15 amino acids. Trimming stripped 3 bases from V and 0 bases from J, with 11 bases between. The germline V gene encodes CDR1 MGHRA and CDR2 YSYEKL.

This chain joins TRBV7-8 and TRBJ1-2, with 12 bases lining up with TRBD1. The V gene's germline CDR1 is SGHVS and CDR2 FQNEAQ. V gave up 1 base and J gave up 8 bases; unmatched junction bases: 14. The CDR3 has 18 amino acids. Written as DNA, the CDR3 is TGTGCCAGCAGCTTAGGGGTGGGACAGGGGGCTGGCTCCTACGGCTACACCTTC. Translated, it gives CASSLGVGQGAGSYGYTF. The whole variable domain, filled in from reference TRBV7-8 and TRBJ1-2, reads GAGVSQSPRYKVAKRGQDVALRCDPISGHVSLFWYQQALGQGPEFLTYFQNEAQLDKSGLPSDRFFAERPEGSVSTLKIQRTQQEDSAVYLCASSLGVGQGAGSYGYTFGSGTRLTVV.

The CDR3 region has the DNA TGTGCCAGCAGTGGGAGGACAGGGTCCTACGAGCAGTACTTC. It encodes CASSGRTGSYEQYF. The rearrangement joins TRBV28 to TRBJ2-7, with 8 nucleotides matching TRBD1. The CDR3 has 14 amino acids. The germline V gene encodes CDR1 MDHEN and CDR2 SYDVKM. Unmatched junction bases numbered 4, after V lost 5 bases and J lost 1 base.

The chain carries TRBV4-1 and TRBJ2-3; 12 bases agree with TRBD1. The CDR3 sequence is 15 residues long. CDR1 MGHRA and CDR2 YSYEKL come from the germline V gene. Germline trimming cut 6 bases from V and 4 bases from J; bases unmatched to any gene: 5. The CDR3 DNA sequence: TGCGCCAGCAGTACCGGGACAGGGGGCTCAGATACGCAGTATTTT. It specifies CASSTGTGGSDTQYF.

V usage is TRBV27 and J usage is TRBJ1-2; tentatively, D is TRBD1 (6 bases). The CDR3 length is 14 residues. Germline CDR1 and CDR2: MNHEY and SMNVEV (reference sequence). V lost 2 bases and J lost 2, with 9 bases in between. CDR3 bases: TGTGCCAGCAGTTTAACAGGGAACAACTATGGCTACACCTTC. This gives the protein CASSLTGNNYGYTF.

CDR3 amino acids: CATSVGRTGIQPQHF. CDR3 DNA: TGTGCCACCAGCGTTGGGAGGACAGGGATTCAGCCCCAGCATTTT. The chain combines TRBV15 with TRBJ1-5; TRBD1 matches 8 bases. Germline CDR1 LNHNV, CDR2 YYDKDF (reference sequence). The length of the CDR3 is 15 residues. J gave up 6 bases and V 5 bases, and 9 bases lay outside the gene matches.

This chain uses TRBV6-6 with TRBJ2-7; 7 bases line up with TRBD1. The CDR3 is 14 amino acids. The V gene end was trimmed by 7 bases and the J gene end by 3 bases; junction bases not matched to a gene: 9. Germline values: CDR1 MNHNY, CDR2 SVGAGI (reference sequence). CDR3 residues: CASTLDDRDYEQYF. CDR3 sequence (DNA): TGTGCCAGCACCCTAGACGACAGGGACTACGAGCAGTACTTC.

This sequence joins TRBV28 and TRBJ2-5; 9 bases match TRBD2. CDR3 size: 16 residues. With V trimmed by 1 base and J by 5 bases, 8 bases remained unmatched. CDR1 and CDR2 from the germline V gene are MDHEN and SYDVKM. The CDR3 DNA reads TGTGCCAGCAGTTTATCCGATAGCGGGAGTGCGGAGACCCAGTACTTC. This codes for CASSLSDSGSAETQYF.

The chain recombines TRBV7-3 with TRBJ1-6; the D is unclear. This CDR3 has 18 residues. Per the germline V gene, CDR1 is SGHTA and CDR2 is FQGTGA. V was cut by 5 bases and J by 0 bases, with 17 bases left in between. CDR3 sequence: CASSPRPIGVSYNSPLHF. The CDR3 DNA is TGTGCCAGCAGCCCAAGGCCAATCGGGGTCTCCTATAATTCACCCCTCCACTTT.

The chain links TRBV4-1 to TRBJ2-7, with D maybe TRBD2 (5 bases). The CDR3 covers 15 residues. CDR1 and CDR2 (germline): MGHRA, YSYEKL. The V gene lost 5 bases and the J gene lost 0 bases, with 14 bases spanning the gap. CDR3 in DNA: TGCGCCAGCAGCGTGTTGCTAGCTTACTCCTACGAGCAGTACTTC. Translating it yields CASSVLLAYSYEQYF.

This chain joins TRBV10-1 and TRBJ2-3, with 10 nucleotides matching TRBD2. Trimming cost V 2 bases and J 3 bases; bases outside gene matches: 2. CDR1 is WNHNN and CDR2 is SYGVQD in the germline V gene (reference sequence). This CDR3 spans 15 amino acids. The CDR3 region has the DNA TGCGCCAGCAGTGAGACAGCGGGAGGGACAGATACGCAGTATTTT. This encodes CASSETAGGTDTQYF.

The chain uses TRBV15 and TRBJ1-3, with TRBD1 identical over 7 bases. The V gene end was trimmed by 0 bases and the J gene end by 0 bases; junction bases not matched to a gene: 8. The CDR3 length is 18 residues. Germline V gene data show CDR1 as LNHNV and CDR2 as YYDKDF (reference sequence). The CDR3 protein is CATSRDPTGSLSGNTIYF. The CDR3 DNA reads TGTGCCACCAGCAGAGACCCGACAGGGAGCCTCTCTGGAAACACCATATATTTT.

The rearrangement links TRBV14 to TRBJ1-2; 8 nucleotides agree with TRBD1. The length of the CDR3 is 17 residues. V lost 2 bases to trimming and J lost 4 bases; unmatched junction nucleotides: 12. Germline assignment: CDR1 SGHDN and CDR2 FVKESK. The CDR3 DNA reads as TGTGCCAGCAGCCAAAGCCCCTTGGCAGGGGGCGCCTATGGCTACACCTTC. Translating it yields CASSQSPLAGGAYGYTF.

The rearrangement uses TRBV5-4 and TRBJ2-7; possibly TRBD2 for D (5 bases). Germline V gene lookup returns CDR1 SGHNT and CDR2 YYREEE (reference sequence). This CDR3 has 15 residues. V shed 0 bases and J shed 0 bases, with 10 bases lying between them. The CDR3 DNA follows: TGTGCCAGCAGCTTGGGGACTGGGAGCTCCTACGAGCAGTACTTC. Amino acid sequence: CASSLGTGSSYEQYF.

The chain uses TRBV7-3 and TRBJ2-1; the D is unclear. This CDR3 is 13 amino acids long. From germline, CDR1 is SGHTA and CDR2 FQGTGA. The germline V and J ends were trimmed by 2 bases and 5 bases, with 7 bases remaining between them. The CDR3 sequence is CASSLARNNEQFF. DNA for the CDR3: TGTGCCAGCAGCTTAGCGAGGAACAATGAGCAGTTCTTC. The complete variable domain, with remaining parts taken from reference TRBV7-3 and TRBJ2-1, reads GAGVSQTPSNKVTEKGKYVELRCDPISGHTALYWYRQSLGQGPEFLIYFQGTGAADDSGLPNDRFFAVRPEGSVSTLKIQRTERGDSAVYLCASSLARNNEQFFGPGTRLTVL.

This clone occurred once. The chain carries TRBV5-6 and TRBJ1-2; TRBD1 aligns across 9 bases. Trimming took 4 bases from V and 4 from J; bases not matched to a gene: 5. Per germline, CDR1 SGHDT and CDR2 YYEEEE. The length of the CDR3 is 14 residues. The CDR3 loop is CASSPDRGTYGYTF. CDR3 in DNA: TGTGCCAGCAGCCCCGACAGGGGGACCTATGGCTACACCTTC.

The rearrangement links TRBV29-1 to TRBJ1-1; 7 bases fit TRBD1. The CDR3 is 13 residues long. Germline trimming cut 7 bases from V and 4 bases from J; bases unmatched to any gene: 9. The V gene's germline CDR1 is SQVTM and CDR2 ANQGSEA. The DNA of the CDR3 is TGCAGCGCTCCTTACTCAGGGGGCACTGAAGCTTTCTTT. Translation: CSAPYSGGTEAFF.